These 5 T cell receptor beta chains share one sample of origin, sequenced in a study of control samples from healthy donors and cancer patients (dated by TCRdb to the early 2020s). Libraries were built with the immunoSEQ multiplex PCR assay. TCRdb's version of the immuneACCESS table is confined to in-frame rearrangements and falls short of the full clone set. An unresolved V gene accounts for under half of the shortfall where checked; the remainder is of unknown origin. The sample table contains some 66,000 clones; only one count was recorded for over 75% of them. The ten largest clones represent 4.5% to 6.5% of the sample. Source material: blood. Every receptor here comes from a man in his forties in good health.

The CDR3 reads CASSFSPGLAGSTDTQYF. For the CDR3, the DNA is TGTGCCAGTAGTTTCTCCCCTGGACTAGCGGGATCAACAGATACGCAGTATTTT. The chain has TRBV19 and TRBJ2-3; 12 bases line up with TRBD2. This CDR3 has 18 amino acids. Per germline, CDR1 LNHDA and CDR2 SQIVND (reference sequence). Germline trimming cut 5 bases from V and 3 bases from J; bases unmatched to any gene: 12.

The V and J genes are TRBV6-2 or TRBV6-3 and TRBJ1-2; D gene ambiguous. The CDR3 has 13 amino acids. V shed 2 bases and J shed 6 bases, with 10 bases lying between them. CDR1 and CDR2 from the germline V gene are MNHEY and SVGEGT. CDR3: CASSYPLVDGYTF. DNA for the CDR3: TGTGCCAGCAGTTACCCCCTAGTTGATGGCTACACCTTC.

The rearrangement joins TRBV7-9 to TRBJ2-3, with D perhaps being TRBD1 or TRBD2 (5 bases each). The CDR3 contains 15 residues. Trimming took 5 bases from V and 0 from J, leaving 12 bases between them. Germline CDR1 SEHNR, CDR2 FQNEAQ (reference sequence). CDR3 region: CASSLRDGSTDTQYF. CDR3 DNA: TGTGCCAGCAGCCTCCGGGACGGAAGCACAGATACGCAGTATTTT.

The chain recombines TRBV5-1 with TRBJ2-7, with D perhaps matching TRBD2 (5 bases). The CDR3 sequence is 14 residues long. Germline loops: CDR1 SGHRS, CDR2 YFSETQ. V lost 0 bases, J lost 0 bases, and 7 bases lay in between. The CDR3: CASSLELDSYEQYF. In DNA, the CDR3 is TGCGCCAGCAGCTTGGAACTAGACTCCTACGAGCAGTACTTC.

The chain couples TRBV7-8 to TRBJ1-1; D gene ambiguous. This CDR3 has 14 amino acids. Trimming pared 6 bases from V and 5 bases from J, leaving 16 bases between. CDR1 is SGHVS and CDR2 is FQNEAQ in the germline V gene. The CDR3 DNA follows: TGTGCCAGCAGACCCCGGTTGGGAGGGACTGAAGCTTTCTTT. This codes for CASRPRLGGTEAFF. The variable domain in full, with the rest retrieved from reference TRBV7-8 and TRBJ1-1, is GAGVSQSPRYKVAKRGQDVALRCDPISGHVSLFWYQQALGQGPEFLTYFQNEAQLDKSGLPSDRFFAERPEGSVSTLKIQRTQQEDSAVYLCASRPRLGGTEAFFGQGTRLTVV.